These 11 T cell receptor beta chains were sequenced from one sample in a study of cytomegalovirus exposure and HLA in healthy donors. Primers: 60 Vbeta forward and 13 Jbeta reverse. Measured with immunoSEQ multiplex PCR; TCRdb has only the in-frame clones, and not every one. Of more than 100,000 clones in the sample, around 78% were seen once. Sequencing input: PBMCs. These receptor sequences come from a female donor in good health and CMV-seropositive.

This chain links TRBV6-5 with TRBJ2-3, with D tentatively TRBD1 (6 bases). Germline V lookup: CDR1 MNHEY, CDR2 SVGAGI. The CDR3 is 16 amino acids. Trimming shortened V by 2 bases and J by 0 bases, and 12 bases separated the two germline ends. The CDR3 protein is CASSYRGSRSTDTQYF. In nucleotides, the CDR3 is TGTGCCAGCAGTTACAGGGGGTCACGTAGCACAGATACGCAGTATTTT.

This chain connects TRBV6-4 to TRBJ2-2; no clear D. V lost 10 bases and J lost 2, with 11 bases in between. Germline V gene sequence: CDR1 MRHNA, CDR2 SNTAGT. The CDR3 extends over 13 amino acids. CDR3 loop: CATTEPNTGELFF. The CDR3 DNA reads as TGTGCCACTACAGAGCCAAACACCGGGGAGCTGTTTTTT.

This clone was counted once. The CDR3 DNA is TGTGCCAGCAGCGTAGAGCCGCGGCGCACAGATACGCAGTATTTT. The encoded protein is CASSVEPRRTDTQYF. The V gene is TRBV9, the J gene TRBJ2-3; no reliable D call. Germline lookup yields CDR1 SGDLS and CDR2 YYNGEE. The CDR3 runs 15 residues. V lost 0 bases, J lost 1 base, and 9 bases lay in between.

This rearrangement joins TRBV5-1 to TRBJ2-5, with a possible D match to TRBD1 (6 bases). This CDR3 is 16 amino acids long. Germline assignment: CDR1 SGHRS and CDR2 YFSETQ. Trimming pared 1 base from V and 4 bases from J, leaving 17 bases between. The CDR3 bases are TGCGCCAGCAGCTTGTACGGGGCGGACAGCCGAGAGACCCAGTACTTC. Its protein product is CASSLYGADSRETQYF. Supplemented by reference TRBV5-1 and TRBJ2-5, the full variable domain reads KAGVTQTPRYLIKTRGQQVTLSCSPISGHRSVSWYQQTPGQGLQFLFEYFSETQRNKGNFPGRFSGRQFSNSRSEMNVSTLELGDSALYLCASSLYGADSRETQYFGPGTRLLVL.

V gene TRBV9 combines with J gene TRBJ1-5, with D possibly being TRBD1 (6 bases). V lost 2 bases to trimming and J lost 5 bases, with 8 bases between them. Germline V gene lookup returns CDR1 SGDLS and CDR2 YYNGEE. There are 13 residues in the CDR3. This CDR3 reads CASSVRGDQPQHF. Written as DNA, the CDR3 is TGTGCCAGCAGCGTCAGGGGCGATCAGCCCCAGCATTTT.

J is TRBJ2-4 and V is TRBV7-9; TRBD2 aligns across 11 bases. Germline V lookup: CDR1 SEHNR, CDR2 FQNEAQ (reference sequence). Trimming took 2 bases from V and 4 from J; bases not matched to a gene: 1. This CDR3 has 15 amino acids. The CDR3 region has the DNA TGTGCCAGCAGCTTAACTAGCGGGAGAAAAAACATTCAGTACTTC. It is translated as CASSLTSGRKNIQYF. The full variable domain, completed using reference TRBV7-9 and TRBJ2-4, is DTGVSQNPRHKITKRGQNVTFRCDPISEHNRLYWYRQTLGQGPEFLTYFQNEAQLEKSRLLSDRFSAERPKGSFSTLEIQRTEQGDSAMYLCASSLTSGRKNIQYFGAGTRLSVL.

The rearrangement uses TRBV10-3 and TRBJ2-1, with D tentatively TRBD2 (6 bases). The CDR3 consists of 16 residues. Germline CDR1 reads ENHRY; CDR2 reads SYGVKD. The germline V and J ends were trimmed by 2 bases and 8 bases, with 19 bases remaining between them. The CDR3 bases are TGTGCCATCAGTGAGATGTCCGCAGGGAGGATGGATGAGCAGTTCTTC. Protein product: CAISEMSAGRMDEQFF.

V gene TRBV7-9 combines with J gene TRBJ2-1; 9 bases fit TRBD2. CDR1 is SEHNR and CDR2 is FQNEAQ in the germline V gene (reference sequence). V lost 6 bases, J lost 15 bases, and 9 bases stayed unmatched. The CDR3 length is 12 residues. CDR3 protein: CASSYRGTSRFF. CDR3 DNA: TGTGCCAGCAGTTATAGGGGGACTAGCCGGTTCTTC. The whole variable domain, filled in from reference TRBV7-9 and TRBJ2-1, reads DTGVSQNPRHKITKRGQNVTFRCDPISEHNRLYWYRQTLGQGPEFLTYFQNEAQLEKSRLLSDRFSAERPKGSFSTLEIQRTEQGDSAMYLCASSYRGTSRFFGPGTRLTVL.

The chain combines TRBV30 with TRBJ2-5; D gene uncertain. This CDR3 contains 13 residues. The germline V gene has CDR1 GTSNPN and CDR2 SVGIG (reference sequence). Trimming removed 6 bases from V and 7 bases from J, with 18 bases in between. The CDR3 loop is CACTIGPPSTQYF. CDR3 DNA sequence: TGTGCCTGTACCATTGGGCCTCCCTCGACCCAGTACTTC.

A note on this clone: At one boundary the junction diverges from the germline segment, which might be a read error. This chain links TRBV7-9 with TRBJ1-1, with a weak D call TRBD1 (5 bases). The CDR3 sequence is 13 residues long. CDR1 and CDR2 (germline): SEHNR, FQNEAQ (reference sequence). The DNA for the CDR3 is TGTTCCAGCAGCCCCGGGACTCACACTGAAGCTTTCTTT. It encodes CSSSPGTHTEAFF.

V and J are TRBV7-8 and TRBJ2-7; 10 nucleotides match TRBD2. The CDR3 covers 15 residues. CDR1 is SGHVS and CDR2 is FQNEAQ in the germline V gene. V trimming: 0 bases; J trimming: 2 bases; junction bases outside the gene matches: 1. The CDR3 loop is CASSLASGGAYEQYF. CDR3 DNA sequence: TGTGCCAGCAGCTTAGCCAGCGGGGGGGCCTACGAGCAGTACTTC.